The present TCR beta chain was sequenced within a study of blood T cell repertoires in COVID-19. On the study more broadly: Samples of COVID-19 (acute and convalescent) were obtained from the United States, Italy and Spain. In each case, the material was cDNA or gDNA derived from T cells, B-cell-depleted T cells, or PBMCs.

Measured with immunoSEQ multiplex PCR; TCRdb has only the in-frame clones, and not every one. This repertoire shows 65,000 or so clones, more than 90% found once; its top ten account for 1.3%. Per germline, CDR1 SGHAT and CDR2 FQNNGV. Trimming shortened V by 3 bases and J by 0 bases, and 11 bases separated the two germline ends. The CDR3 is made up of 15 amino acids. Sequencing used peripheral blood. The chain couples TRBV11-2 to TRBJ1-2; a weak D match, TRBD1 (5 bases). The clonotype originates from a man aged 55 to 70 with acute or convalescent COVID-19. CDR3 amino acids: CASSLRGPANYGYTF. In nucleotides, the CDR3 is TGTGCCAGCAGCTTGCGGGGCCCAGCTAACTATGGCTACACCTTC.